This T cell receptor (beta chain) is drawn from a study of blood T cell repertoires in COVID-19. Measured with immunoSEQ multiplex PCR; TCRdb has only the in-frame clones, and not every one. Among fewer than 90,000 clones, roughly 95% were seen once, and the ten largest hold about 4.5%. V lost 1 base and J lost 5; bases outside the gene matches: 7. This CDR3 region has 15 residues. Germline CDR1 reads LGHNA; CDR2 reads YSLEER. The chain joins TRBV4-3 to TRBJ2-5, with 7 bases aligning to TRBD1. The clonotype was recovered from a human donor with active COVID-19. The donor label of this sample is uncertain. Source material: peripheral blood. CDR3 protein: CASSQADRAWETQYF. CDR3 nucleotide sequence: TGCGCCAGCAGCCAAGCCGACAGGGCATGGGAGACCCAGTACTTC.